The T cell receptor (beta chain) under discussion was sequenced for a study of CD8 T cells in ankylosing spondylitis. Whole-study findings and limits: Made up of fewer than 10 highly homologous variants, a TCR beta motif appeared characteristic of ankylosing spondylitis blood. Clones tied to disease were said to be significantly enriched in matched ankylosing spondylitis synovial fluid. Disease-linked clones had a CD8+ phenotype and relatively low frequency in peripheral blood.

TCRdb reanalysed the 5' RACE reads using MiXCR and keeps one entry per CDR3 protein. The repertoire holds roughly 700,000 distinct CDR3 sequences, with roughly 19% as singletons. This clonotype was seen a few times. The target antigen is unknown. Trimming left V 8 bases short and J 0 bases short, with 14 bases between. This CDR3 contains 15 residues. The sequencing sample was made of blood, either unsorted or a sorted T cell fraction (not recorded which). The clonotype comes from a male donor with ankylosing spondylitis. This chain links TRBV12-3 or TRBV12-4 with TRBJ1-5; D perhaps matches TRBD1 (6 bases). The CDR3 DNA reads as TGTGCCAGCCAGGACAGCATGTATAGCAATCAGCCCCAGCATTTT. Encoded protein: CASQDSMYSNQPQHF.